A selection of T cell receptor beta chains follows, all from one sample in a study of patients and donors after allogeneic stem cell transplantation. TCRdb itself ran the RT-PCR reads through MiXCR, one entry per CDR3 protein. In the table there are approximately 430,000 distinct CDR3 sequences, 16% of which are singletons. The specimen sequenced was blood, either unsorted or a sorted T cell fraction (not recorded which). These receptors all come from a human donor who was either an allogeneic HSCT recipient or a stem cell or donor lymphocyte infusion donor (not recorded which). It is not recorded whose cells these are; they may come from a transplant donor. Both conserved end residues are part of each CDR3. A D gene is named only where the DNA matches it firmly. Some rows have no size entry. The others give once, few or many, or a class for an expanded clone.

abundance	d_gene	v_gene	j_gene	CDR3nt	CDR3aa
many	TRBD2	TRBV7-8	TRBJ2-1	TGTGCCAGCAGCTTAGTAGCGGGATTGGTCTACCACAATGAGCAGTTCTTC	CASSLVAGLVYHNEQFF
few	NA	TRBV7-2	TRBJ1-4	TGTGCCAGCAGCTTCGGACCTAATGAAAAACTGTTTTTT	CASSFGPNEKLFF
NA	TRBD1	TRBV13	TRBJ1-4	TGTGCCAGCAGCATTTCCGGGACAGAAAATGAAAAACTGTTTTTT	CASSISGTENEKLFF
NA	NA	TRBV19	TRBJ1-5	TGTGCCAGTAGTATGGGGGGGCTCAATCAGCCCCAGCATTTT	CASSMGGLNQPQHF
few	NA	TRBV4-1	TRBJ2-7	TGCGCCAGCAGCCAAGTGACTGGACCCTACGAGCAGTACTTC	CASSQVTGPYEQYF
few	TRBD1	TRBV2	TRBJ2-7	TGTGCCAGCAGTCCTGAGACAGGGGGGACAGGGCAGTACTTC	CASSPETGGTGQYF
many	NA	TRBV5-1	TRBJ2-1	TGCGCCAGCAGCTTGGGCTACCGGTACAATGAGCAGTTCTTC	CASSLGYRYNEQFF
NA	NA	TRBV19	TRBJ1-1	TGTGCCAGTATCGGGACGGAGAACACTGAAGCTTTCTTT	CASIGTENTEAFF
few	NA	TRBV7-7	TRBJ2-3	TGTGCTAGCAGCTTGTCTTATGGGACAGATACGCAGTATTTT	CASSLSYGTDTQYF
NA	TRBD2	TRBV4-3	TRBJ2-1	TGCGCCAGCAGCCATGGTCGGGTCGGCCGGGGGGGCCCCTACAATGAGCAGTTCTTC	CASSHGRVGRGGPYNEQFF
NA	NA	TRBV27	TRBJ2-3	TGTGCCAGCAGTTTAGGAACAGGGAAGAGAGATACGCAGTATTTT	CASSLGTGKRDTQYF
NA	NA	TRBV18	TRBJ2-1	TGTGCCAGCTCACCACTCCCAGGAGCCTACAATGAGCAGTTCTTC	CASSPLPGAYNEQFF
NA	NA	TRBV6-5	TRBJ1-2	TGTGCCAGCAGATGGGGCGGAGGAGGCTACACCTTC	CASRWGGGGYTF
few	NA	TRBV11-3	TRBJ1-3	TGTGCCAGCAGCCCCAACCCGATGCCGCCCGGAAACACCATATATTTT	CASSPNPMPPGNTIYF
NA	NA	TRBV19	TRBJ2-3	TGTGCCAGTAGTATGCGGCCCAATCCCAGGGATACGCAGTATTTT	CASSMRPNPRDTQYF
many	TRBD1	TRBV5-1	TRBJ1-4	TGCGCCAGCAGCGGAGGGGGCACTAATGAAAAACTGTTTTTT	CASSGGGTNEKLFF
many	NA	TRBV24-1	TRBJ1-1	TGTGCCACCAGTGCGGGGGTAGAGAACACTGAAGCTTTCTTT	CATSAGVENTEAFF
NA	NA	TRBV20-1	TRBJ2-5	TGCAGTGCTAGAGAGAAGGCCTCCGCGTACCAAGAGACCCAGTACTTC	CSAREKASAYQETQYF
NA	NA	TRBV3-1	TRBJ2-3	TGTGCCAGCAGCCAAGGGTACCAGGACACAGATACGCAGTATTTT	CASSQGYQDTDTQYF
NA	TRBD2	TRBV11-3	TRBJ2-7	TGTGCCAGCAGCTTAGTTCCTAGCGGGACCTACGAGCAGTACTTC	CASSLVPSGTYEQYF
NA	NA	TRBV6-1	TRBJ2-4	TGTGCCAGCAGCCGCCGGGGGGCCAAAAACATTCAGTACTTC	CASSRRGAKNIQYF
few	NA	TRBV20-1	TRBJ2-5	TGCAGTGCTAGTTCTAGCGTTGAGACCCAGTACTTC	CSASSSVETQYF
few	NA	TRBV2	TRBJ2-3	TGTGCCAGCAGGGACCTCACAGATACGCAGTATTTT	CASRDLTDTQYF